The 30 T cell receptor beta chains below were found in one sample sequenced in a study of radiotherapy plus CTLA-4 blockade in lung cancer. Generated by immunoSEQ multiplex PCR, the TCRdb table keeps only in-frame clones and is missing some. The repertoire holds tens of thousands of clones, with roughly 78% as singletons. Specimen: peripheral blood, collected from a patient treated with radiotherapy plus ipilimumab. The receptors come from a human donor with non-small cell lung cancer who had a complete response to radiotherapy plus ipilimumab.

Here the CDR3 DNA reads TGTGCCAGCAGTGAAAATCCCCCCGCAGGAAAAATTAAGACTGAAGCTTTCTTT. Amino acid sequence: CASSENPPAGKIKTEAFF. The chain combines TRBV2 with TRBJ1-1; D is unresolved. The germline CDR1 and CDR2 sequences are SNHLY and FYNNEI. There are 18 residues in the CDR3. Deletions cut 2 bases from V and 5 bases from J, with 24 bases between.

The chain uses TRBV7-9 and TRBJ2-2; D assignment may be TRBD1 or TRBD2 (6 bases each). The germline V gene has CDR1 SEHNR and CDR2 FQNEAQ (reference sequence). The CDR3 spans 16 residues. The V and J ends lost 2 bases and 6 bases respectively, with 16 bases between them. The CDR3 DNA reads as TGTGCCAGCAGCTTACGAGGGGGGCTAGGCTCCGGGGAGCTGTTTTTT. Protein: CASSLRGGLGSGELFF.

In DNA, the CDR3 is TGCGCCAGCAGCCAAGACGCCGGCACTGGGGGTAGGGGAAACACCATATATTTT. As protein: CASSQDAGTGGRGNTIYF. V and J are TRBV4-1 and TRBJ1-3; perhaps TRBD1 as D (5 bases). CDR1 and CDR2 from the germline V gene are MGHRA and YSYEKL. The CDR3 runs to 18 residues. The V gene lost 0 bases and the J gene lost 4 bases, with 19 bases spanning the gap.

This clone was detected a few times. The gene calls are TRBV10-2 and TRBJ2-1, with 7 positions matching TRBD2. The CDR3 extends over 13 amino acids. V gave up 3 bases and J gave up 9 bases; unmatched junction bases: 5. Germline V gives CDR1 WSHSY, CDR2 SAAADI. CDR3 bases: TGCGCCAGCAGTGACCAGGGCGGGGGTGAGCAGTTCTTC. Residues: CASSDQGGGEQFF.

This CDR3 reads CASTPTGAQDYNEQFF. In DNA form, the CDR3 reads TGTGCCAGTACCCCGACAGGGGCCCAGGACTACAATGAGCAGTTCTTC. The chain recombines TRBV19 with TRBJ2-1; 8 bases align to TRBD1. The CDR3 totals 16 residues. The junction had 11 bases not matched to a gene; V was cut back by 7 bases and J by 3 bases. CDR1 is LNHDA and CDR2 is SQIVND in the germline V gene (reference sequence).

This clone was counted only a few times. The rearrangement links TRBV28 to TRBJ1-4; D is ambiguous. The germline CDR1 and CDR2 sequences are MDHEN and SYDVKM. The V end was cut by 2 bases, the J end by 5 bases, with 9 bases between. The CDR3 runs 14 residues. CDR3 in amino acids: CASSLRYTNEKLFF. The CDR3 DNA is TGTGCCAGCAGTTTACGGTATACGAATGAAAAACTGTTTTTT.

The chain recombines TRBV5-1 with TRBJ1-2; a possible D gene is TRBD1 (5 bases). The V and J ends lost 4 bases and 4 bases respectively, with 14 bases between them. Germline V gene data show CDR1 as SGHRS and CDR2 as YFSETQ. CDR3 size: 14 residues. The DNA for the CDR3 is TGCGCCAGCAGCCTCGGGGGGGTCGGCTATGGCTACACCTTC. It is translated as CASSLGGVGYGYTF.

This chain links TRBV18 with TRBJ2-7; maybe TRBD1 (5 bases). CDR3 length: 14 residues. Trimming stripped 1 base from V and 5 bases from J, with 12 bases between. Per the germline V gene, CDR1 is KGHSH and CDR2 is LQKENI. This chain's CDR3 is CASSPRLQGNEQYF. In nucleotides, the CDR3 is TGTGCCAGCTCACCACGCCTTCAGGGTAACGAGCAGTACTTC.

This clone was counted a single time. V is TRBV28 and J is TRBJ1-2; 9 bases are a match to TRBD1. Per germline, CDR1 MDHEN and CDR2 SYDVKM. The CDR3 is made up of 18 amino acids. The V segment lost 3 bases and the J segment 4 bases; nucleotides outside the gene matches: 15. The CDR3 is CASSFMRQGVTLGYGYTF. CDR3 bases: TGTGCCAGCAGTTTTATGAGACAGGGGGTCACTCTGGGCTATGGCTACACCTTC.

V and J are TRBV4-1 and TRBJ1-2, with 7 bases identical to TRBD1. Trimming took 2 bases from V and 2 from J; bases not matched to a gene: 5. The CDR3 is 15 amino acids. CDR1 is MGHRA, CDR2 YSYEKL, per germline. CDR3 nucleotide sequence: TGCGCCAGCAGCCAACGGGCAGGGGGAAACTATGGCTACACCTTC. Protein product: CASSQRAGGNYGYTF.

The rearrangement joins TRBV5-1 to TRBJ2-5, with D unresolved. Trimming took off 0 bases at V and 10 bases at J, with 13 bases between the two ends. This CDR3 has 13 amino acids. Germline lookup yields CDR1 SGHRS and CDR2 YFSETQ. CDR3 region: CASSLEGVRDQYF. CDR3 coding DNA: TGCGCCAGCAGCTTGGAAGGAGTAAGGGACCAGTACTTC.

The chain carries TRBV5-4 and TRBJ2-3; 8 bases match TRBD2. The CDR3 length is 15 residues. V lost 4 bases, J lost 0 bases, and 4 bases stayed unmatched. The V gene's germline CDR1 is SGHNT and CDR2 YYREEE (reference sequence). The CDR3: CASSPGGLSTDTQYF. The DNA of the CDR3 is TGTGCCAGCAGCCCGGGGGGGCTTAGCACAGATACGCAGTATTTT. Full variable domain (missing parts from reference TRBV5-4 and TRBJ2-3): ETGVTQSPTHLIKTRGQQVTLRCSSQSGHNTVSWYQQALGQGPQFIFQYYREEENGRGNFPPRFSGLQFPNYSSELNVNALELDDSALYLCASSPGGLSTDTQYFGPGTRLTVL.

In this sample, this clone turned up once. The chain uses TRBV28 and TRBJ1-4; D might be TRBD1 (5 bases). Germline CDR1 MDHEN, CDR2 SYDVKM. The CDR3 runs 14 residues. The V gene lost 5 bases and the J gene lost 6 bases, with 13 bases spanning the gap. The CDR3 spells CASSQQGVDEKLFF. The DNA of the CDR3 is TGTGCCAGCAGTCAGCAGGGTGTGGATGAAAAACTGTTTTTT. The variable domain in full, completed from reference TRBV28 and TRBJ1-4, reads DVKVTQSSRYLVKRTGEKVFLECVQDMDHENMFWYRQDPGLGLRLIYFSYDVKMKEKGDIPEGYSVSREKKERFSLILESASTNQTSMYLCASSQQGVDEKLFFGSGTQLSVL.

J is TRBJ1-5 and V is TRBV19; no clear D. This CDR3 region has 14 residues. V was shortened by 3 bases and J by 0 bases, with 6 bases between the two germline ends. Looked up from germline, CDR1 is LNHDA and CDR2 is SQIVND (reference sequence). The CDR3 region has the DNA TGTGCCAGTAGTATCGTTTATAGCAATCAGCCCCAGCATTTT. Translated: CASSIVYSNQPQHF.

The V call is TRBV6-5, the J call TRBJ2-1; weak D call: TRBD2 (6 bases). Per the germline V gene, CDR1 is MNHEY and CDR2 is SVGAGI. Trimming removed 5 bases at V and 8 bases at J, with 13 bases between. This CDR3 contains 13 residues. The CDR3 region has the DNA TGTGCCAGCAGTAGGAGGGCCACGGATGAGCAGTTCTTC. Protein sequence: CASSRRATDEQFF.

The J gene is TRBJ1-6, the V gene TRBV10-3; D remains unclear. Per the germline V gene, CDR1 is ENHRY and CDR2 is SYGVKD. The CDR3 spans 14 residues. V lost 9 bases to trimming and J lost 3 bases, with 12 bases between them. For the CDR3, the DNA is TGTGCCATTACCAAGGAGAGCTATAATTCACCCCTCCACTTT. Its protein product is CAITKESYNSPLHF.

V usage is TRBV4-1 and J usage is TRBJ1-5, with 9 positions matching TRBD1. The CDR3 totals 16 residues. From germline, CDR1 is MGHRA and CDR2 YSYEKL. The J segment lost 1 base and the V segment lost 2 bases, leaving 3 bases of the junction unmatched. CDR3 in DNA: TGCGCCAGCAGCCAAACCGGGACAGGGAGCAATCAGCCCCAGCATTTT. Translation gives CASSQTGTGSNQPQHF.

J is TRBJ2-3 and V is TRBV27; possibly TRBD1 or TRBD2 for D (7 bases each). The V gene lost 7 bases and the J gene lost 10 bases, with 24 bases spanning the gap. The CDR3 contains 15 residues. Germline CDR1 is MNHEY and CDR2 is SMNVEV (reference sequence). CDR3 sequence reads: CASIKIGEGATAQYF. Here the CDR3 DNA reads TGTGCCAGCATCAAGATAGGGGAGGGGGCAACTGCGCAGTATTTT.

This sequence joins TRBV10-1 and TRBJ2-5, with TRBD2 identical over 7 bases. V was pared by 4 bases and J by 5 bases, with 7 bases of the junction left unmatched. Germline assignment: CDR1 WNHNN and CDR2 SYGVQD (reference sequence). The length of the CDR3 is 14 residues. The CDR3 is CASSAGGSGETQYF. As DNA, the CDR3 is TGCGCCAGCAGTGCGGGCGGGAGTGGGGAGACCCAGTACTTC.

The chain combines TRBV9 with TRBJ2-3, with unresolved D. V was trimmed by 2 bases and J by 2 bases, leaving 6 bases between them. There are 13 residues in the CDR3. Germline-derived CDR1 and CDR2 are SGDLS and YYNGEE. CDR3 nucleotide sequence: TGTGCCAGCAGCGTGGTCACCACAGATACGCAGTATTTT. Translated: CASSVVTTDTQYF. Looking up the rest from reference TRBV9 and TRBJ2-3 gives the full variable domain: DSGVTQTPKHLITATGQRVTLRCSPRSGDLSVYWYQQSLDQGLQFLIQYYNGEERAKGNILERFSAQQFPDLHSELNLSSLELGDSALYFCASSVVTTDTQYFGPGTRLTVL.

In its sample, this clone was seen once. The rearrangement joins TRBV19 to TRBJ2-7; D may correspond to TRBD1 or TRBD2 (5 bases each). With 9 bases removed from V and 2 bases from J, the gap between germline ends came to 14 bases. The germline V gene has CDR1 LNHDA and CDR2 SQIVND (reference sequence). CDR3 length: 13 residues. CDR3 region: CARERDGAYEQYF. In DNA, the CDR3 is TGTGCCAGAGAAAGGGACGGAGCCTACGAGCAGTACTTC.

The chain carries TRBV5-6 and TRBJ2-3; D unresolved. The V gene lost 1 base and the J gene lost 7 bases, with 16 bases spanning the gap. This CDR3 comprises 15 residues. The V gene's germline CDR1 is SGHDT and CDR2 YYEEEE. The DNA for the CDR3 is TGTGCCAGCAGCTTGTTTGAGGTCAGCCCGTATACGCAGTATTTT. Translating gives CASSLFEVSPYTQYF.

The V gene is TRBV6-1, the J gene TRBJ2-2; D not resolved. CDR1 and CDR2 from the germline V gene are MNHNS and SASEGT. V lost 7 bases, J lost 0 bases, and 6 bases lay in between. The CDR3 is 13 amino acids. CDR3 coding DNA: TGTGCCAGCACCACCCCGAACACCGGGGAGCTGTTTTTT. It codes for CASTTPNTGELFF.

This chain links TRBV5-1 with TRBJ1-5; D is ambiguous. The CDR3 has 13 amino acids. V was trimmed by 4 bases and J by 3 bases, leaving 8 bases between them. Germline V gene sequence: CDR1 SGHRS, CDR2 YFSETQ. CDR3 in DNA: TGCGCCAGCAGCCGCGGACCCAATCAGCCCCAGCATTTT. This translates into CASSRGPNQPQHF.

This chain's CDR3 is CSVEFGDSKYSSYEQYF. The CDR3 DNA sequence: TGCAGCGTTGAGTTCGGTGACAGCAAATATAGCTCCTACGAGCAGTACTTC. The J gene is TRBJ2-7, the V gene TRBV29-1; tentatively, D is TRBD1 (5 bases). This CDR3 is built from 17 residues. Trimming cost V 3 bases and J 0 bases, with 21 bases left between them. Looked up from germline, CDR1 is SQVTM and CDR2 is ANQGSEA.

This chain uses TRBV18 with TRBJ1-1; no firm D call. The V end lost 6 bases, the J end lost 2 bases, and 10 bases lay between the germline ends. Germline assignment: CDR1 KGHSH and CDR2 LQKENI. The CDR3 consists of 13 residues. CDR3 sequence: CASSKASNTEAFF. Written as DNA, the CDR3 is TGTGCCAGCTCTAAGGCCAGCAACACTGAAGCTTTCTTT.

The chain uses TRBV30 and TRBJ1-5, with 8 bases identical to TRBD1. This CDR3 has 16 amino acids. Per the germline V gene, CDR1 is GTSNPN and CDR2 is SVGIG (reference sequence). With 1 base clipped from V and 0 bases from J, the junction kept 5 bases outside the gene matches. CDR3 nucleotide sequence: TGTGCCTGGAGTGGAGACAGGGGTTCTAGCAATCAGCCCCAGCATTTT. Its translation: CAWSGDRGSSNQPQHF.

This clone came up a few times. CDR3 amino acids: CASSIWAGGPNYEQYF. In nucleotides, the CDR3 is TGTGCCAGTAGTATCTGGGCGGGGGGTCCAAACTACGAGCAGTACTTC. This rearrangement joins TRBV19 to TRBJ2-7; 8 bases match TRBD2. Losses at the gene ends were 3 bases for V and 3 bases for J; bases not matched to a gene: 10. CDR3 length: 16 residues. From germline, CDR1 is LNHDA and CDR2 SQIVND (reference sequence).

The genes are TRBV7-9 and TRBJ2-3; TRBD1 agrees at 10 bases. The junction had 3 bases not matched to a gene; V was cut back by 4 bases and J by 5 bases. From germline, CDR1 is SEHNR and CDR2 FQNEAQ (reference sequence). The length of the CDR3 is 14 residues. The CDR3 DNA reads as TGTGCCAGCAGCTGGTGGGACAGGGGAGATACGCAGTATTTT. The encoded protein is CASSWWDRGDTQYF.

The chain links TRBV18 to TRBJ1-1; possible D gene TRBD1, 5 bases. The CDR3 length is 14 residues. V lost 3 bases to trimming and J lost 3 bases, with 11 bases between them. Germline lookup yields CDR1 KGHSH and CDR2 LQKENI. CDR3 in amino acids: CASSPAGLDTEAFF. The CDR3 DNA sequence: TGTGCCAGCTCACCGGCGGGGCTGGACACTGAAGCTTTCTTT.